This T cell receptor (beta chain) stems from a study of T cell responses to AZD1222 COVID-19 vaccine. Germline CDR1 reads MNHEY; CDR2 reads SVGEGT. The CDR3 spans 12 residues. With 6 bases removed from V and 5 bases from J, the gap between germline ends came to 10 bases. Assay used: immunoSEQ multiplex PCR; TCRdb lists only in-frame clones, some missing. The sample holds some 80,000 clones; about 84% are singletons and the top ten take 8.7%. This sequence joins TRBV6-2 or TRBV6-3 and TRBJ1-2, with a weak D call TRBD1 (6 bases). This sequence was found in an adult in good health. Sequences were derived from peripheral blood, sampled on day 0 of AZD1222 vaccination. The CDR3 loop is CASSQTGYGYTF. CDR3 sequence (DNA): TGTGCCAGCAGCCAAACAGGGTATGGCTACACCTTC.